Only a few counts were recorded for the clone carrying this T cell receptor (beta chain). Profiling relied on immunoSEQ multiplex PCR, and the TCRdb table lists in-frame clones only, not all of them. The sample lists fewer than 60,000 clones; 87% were seen once. Germline loops: CDR1 LGHNA, CDR2 YNFKEQ. CDR3 size: 16 residues. The V gene lost 1 base and the J gene lost 0 bases, with 11 bases spanning the gap. The data derive from a study of blood T cell repertoires in COVID-19. For the study at large: Sites across the United States, Italy and Spain contributed samples from acute and convalescent COVID-19. PBMCs, B-cell-depleted T cells, or T cells provided the cDNA or gDNA that made up the material.

This clonotype was obtained from a man aged 50 to 60 with acute or convalescent COVID-19. The sample taken for sequencing was peripheral blood. The chain is built from TRBV4-2 and TRBJ2-3, with a weak D call TRBD1 (6 bases). CDR3 DNA: TGTGCCAGCAGCCAAGGGGGGCGGCCTAGCACAGATACGCAGTATTTT. Amino acids: CASSQGGRPSTDTQYF.